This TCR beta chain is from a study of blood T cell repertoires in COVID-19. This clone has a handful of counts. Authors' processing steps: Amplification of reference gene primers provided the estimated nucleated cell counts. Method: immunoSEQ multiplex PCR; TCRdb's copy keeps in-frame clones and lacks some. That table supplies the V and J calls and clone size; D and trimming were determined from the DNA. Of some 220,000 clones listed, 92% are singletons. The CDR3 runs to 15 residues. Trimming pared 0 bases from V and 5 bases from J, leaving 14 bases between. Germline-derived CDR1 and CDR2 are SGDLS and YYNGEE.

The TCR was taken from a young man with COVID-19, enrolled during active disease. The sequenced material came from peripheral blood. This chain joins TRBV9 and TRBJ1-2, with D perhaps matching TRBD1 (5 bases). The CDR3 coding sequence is TGTGCCAGCAGCGTAGCTACTGACAGTTTATATGGCTACACCTTC. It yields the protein CASSVATDSLYGYTF.